The 32 T cell receptor beta chains given below trace back to one sample, sequenced in a study of blood T cell repertoires in COVID-19. This table comes from immunoSEQ multiplex PCR, and its TCRdb copy is limited to in-frame clones, with some not included. The sample includes about 190,000 clones, roughly 80% of them seen just once. Specimen: peripheral blood. These receptor sequences come from a man between 45 and 60 years old who had recovered from COVID-19.

The J gene is TRBJ2-2, the V gene TRBV7-2; D ambiguous. CDR1 and CDR2 (germline): SGHTA, FQGNSA. Deletions cut 4 bases from V and 2 bases from J, with 8 bases between. The CDR3 consists of 14 residues. DNA of the CDR3: TGTGCCAGCAGCTCAGGAATTAACACCGGGGAGCTGTTTTTT. Protein: CASSSGINTGELFF.

This clone was seen once. The chain links TRBV9 to TRBJ2-7; TRBD1 aligns across 12 bases. The length of the CDR3 is 17 residues. V shed 0 bases, J shed 4 bases, and the junction held 8 bases outside the gene matches. Germline CDR1 SGDLS, CDR2 YYNGEE. The CDR3: CASSVGAGTGGLYEQYF. CDR3 nucleotide sequence: TGTGCCAGCAGCGTAGGTGCCGGGACAGGGGGCCTTTACGAGCAGTACTTC.

There are a few counts of this clone. The V gene is TRBV7-8, the J gene TRBJ1-1; maybe TRBD1 (6 bases). CDR1 SGHVS and CDR2 FQNEAQ come from the germline V gene. The CDR3 is made up of 15 amino acids. With 0 bases removed from V and 3 bases from J, the gap between germline ends came to 11 bases. The CDR3 DNA reads TGTGCCAGCAGCTTAGCGAGGGGACAATACACTGAAGCTTTCTTT. It yields the protein CASSLARGQYTEAFF. The full variable domain, completed using reference TRBV7-8 and TRBJ1-1, is GAGVSQSPRYKVAKRGQDVALRCDPISGHVSLFWYQQALGQGPEFLTYFQNEAQLDKSGLPSDRFFAERPEGSVSTLKIQRTQQEDSAVYLCASSLARGQYTEAFFGQGTRLTVV.

This sequence joins TRBV18 and TRBJ2-1; 8 bases align to TRBD1. Looked up from germline, CDR1 is KGHSH and CDR2 is LQKENI. With 3 bases clipped from V and 7 bases from J, the junction kept 14 bases outside the gene matches. The CDR3 runs 17 residues. CDR3 protein: CASSPWDQGANVNEQFF. CDR3 in DNA: TGTGCCAGCTCACCTTGGGACCAGGGGGCCAACGTTAATGAGCAGTTCTTC.

The chain employs TRBV28 and TRBJ1-2; possible D gene TRBD1, 5 bases. Germline V gives CDR1 MDHEN, CDR2 SYDVKM. The CDR3 totals 12 residues. The ends were cut back, 10 bases at V and 4 bases at J, with 13 bases in the middle. The CDR3 sequence: CATTGGLYGYTF. In nucleotides, the CDR3 is TGTGCCACAACGGGGGGACTCTATGGCTACACCTTC.

The chain recombines TRBV2 with TRBJ2-3, with D possibly TRBD2 on 7 matching bases. V was pared by 9 bases and J by 5 bases, with 18 bases between. CDR1 SNHLY and CDR2 FYNNEI come from the germline V gene. The CDR3 is 14 amino acids. The CDR3 region has the DNA TGTGCCAGTTTGATAGGGGGGGCGGGAGATACGCAGTATTTT. Its translation is CASLIGGAGDTQYF.

This clone appeared a single time. The chain employs TRBV28 and TRBJ2-4; the match to TRBD1 covers 9 bases. CDR1 and CDR2 from the germline V gene are MDHEN and SYDVKM. The V and J ends lost 3 bases and 2 bases, in that order; junction bases with no gene match: 8. The CDR3 is 17 amino acids. The CDR3: CASSLRTGELSKNIQYF. For the CDR3, the DNA is TGTGCCAGCAGTTTGAGGACAGGGGAGTTGTCCAAAAACATTCAGTACTTC.

The gene calls are TRBV6-2 or TRBV6-3 and TRBJ1-1; D is ambiguous. The CDR3 covers 12 residues. Germline CDR1 MNHEY, CDR2 SVGEGT. V lost 0 bases and J lost 5, with 4 bases in between. CDR3 protein: CASSYSITEAFF. The CDR3 DNA follows: TGTGCCAGCAGTTACTCAATAACTGAAGCTTTCTTT.

CDR3 region: CASSNFDSDRNYEQYF. In DNA form, the CDR3 reads TGTGCCAGCAGCAATTTTGACAGCGACAGAAACTACGAGCAGTACTTC. V and J are TRBV5-6 and TRBJ2-7, with D possibly matching TRBD1 (5 bases). Looked up from germline, CDR1 is SGHDT and CDR2 is YYEEEE. The CDR3 sequence is 16 residues long. Trimming cost V 4 bases and J 3 bases, with 20 bases left between them.

The rearrangement joins TRBV7-8 to TRBJ2-1; 8 bases line up with TRBD2. This CDR3 has 16 amino acids. From germline, CDR1 is SGHVS and CDR2 FQNEAQ. V lost 1 base and J lost 4; bases outside the gene matches: 6. CDR3 coding DNA: TGTGCCAGCAGCTTAGATAGCGGGGTCCAATACAATGAGCAGTTCTTC. Its translation: CASSLDSGVQYNEQFF.

The chain combines TRBV6-5 with TRBJ2-2; the D gene is possibly TRBD2 (5 bases). CDR1 and CDR2 from the germline V gene are MNHEY and SVGAGI. V gave up 2 bases and J gave up 4 bases, with 11 bases separating them. The CDR3 totals 15 residues. CDR3 DNA sequence: TGTGCCAGCAGTTACGAGCGGCTAGGCACCGGGGAGCTGTTTTTT. Translating it yields CASSYERLGTGELFF.

This clone has just one count. The J gene is TRBJ1-1, the V gene TRBV5-1; TRBD1 aligns across 7 bases. The CDR3 sequence is 14 residues long. Germline CDR1 is SGHRS and CDR2 is YFSETQ. Losses at the gene ends were 4 bases for V and 3 bases for J; bases not matched to a gene: 6. The CDR3 nucleotides read TGCGCCAGCAGCGAACAGGGGATCGACACTGAAGCTTTCTTT. Its translation is CASSEQGIDTEAFF.

This clone showed up just a few times. This chain uses TRBV10-2 with TRBJ1-3; TRBD1 matches at 7 bases. Trimming removed 7 bases from V and 4 bases from J; junction bases left unmatched: 7. CDR3 length equals 14 residues. Germline CDR1 WSHSY, CDR2 SAAADI. CDR3: CASISTGYGNTIYF. The CDR3 DNA sequence: TGCGCCAGCATATCGACAGGGTACGGAAACACCATATATTTT.

The genes are TRBV4-2 and TRBJ2-7, with 8 bases aligning to TRBD2. The germline gives CDR1 LGHNA, CDR2 YNFKEQ. The CDR3 covers 16 residues. J gave up 3 bases and V 0 bases, and 7 bases lay outside the gene matches. The CDR3 nucleotides are TGTGCCAGCAGCCAAGAAAACAGCGGGAGTATCTACGAGCAGTACTTC. Amino acid sequence: CASSQENSGSIYEQYF.

V is TRBV11-2 and J is TRBJ2-2; perhaps TRBD2 as D (6 bases). Germline V lookup: CDR1 SGHAT, CDR2 FQNNGV. The CDR3 totals 14 residues. The ends were cut back, 5 bases at V and 4 bases at J, with 11 bases in the middle. CDR3 nucleotides: TGTGCCAGCAGCAATAGCGGTAGCACCGGGGAGCTGTTTTTT. As protein: CASSNSGSTGELFF.

The table lists this clone with a few counts. This sequence joins TRBV2 and TRBJ2-7, with a weak D call TRBD2 (5 bases). Trimming removed 6 bases at V and 7 bases at J, with 10 bases between. Germline CDR1 SNHLY, CDR2 FYNNEI. CDR3 size: 11 residues. CDR3 nucleotide sequence: TGTGCCAGCAGGCAAGGACTTGAGCAGTACTTC. Translating gives CASRQGLEQYF.

The chain is built from TRBV6-5 and TRBJ2-1; D may be TRBD1 (5 bases). The CDR3 totals 16 residues. Germline V gene sequence: CDR1 MNHEY, CDR2 SVGAGI. Trimming pared 3 bases from V and 6 bases from J, leaving 18 bases between. This CDR3 is CASSYGVGTRVNEQFF. In DNA form, the CDR3 reads TGTGCCAGCAGTTATGGTGTTGGTACCAGGGTCAATGAGCAGTTCTTC.

This chain connects TRBV19 to TRBJ1-1; TRBD1 is a possible D gene (5 bases). Germline CDR1 reads LNHDA; CDR2 reads SQIVND (reference sequence). CDR3 size: 13 residues. V lost 8 bases and J 8 bases, leaving 18 bases between the germline ends. CDR3 loop: CASLLRGEAEAFF. CDR3 in DNA: TGTGCCAGTTTACTTCGGGGGGAGGCCGAAGCTTTCTTT. The complete variable domain, with remaining parts taken from reference TRBV19 and TRBJ1-1, reads DGGITQSPKYLFRKEGQNVTLSCEQNLNHDAMYWYRQDPGQGLRLIYYSQIVNDFQKGDIAEGYSVSREKKESFPLTVTSAQKNPTAFYLCASLLRGEAEAFFGQGTRLTVV.

The V and J genes are TRBV11-2 and TRBJ2-4; 8 bases agree with TRBD1. The V gene's germline CDR1 is SGHAT and CDR2 FQNNGV. Trimming took 5 bases from V and 8 from J; bases not matched to a gene: 11. This CDR3 is built from 15 residues. In nucleotides, the CDR3 is TGTGCCAGCAGCGCTCTACAGGGGGGCGGACACATTCAGTACTTC. Amino acid sequence: CASSALQGGGHIQYF.

CDR3 protein: CASSPTGSNNEKLFF. The CDR3 DNA sequence: TGTGCCAGTAGTCCAACGGGGAGTAATAATGAAAAACTGTTTTTT. The chain links TRBV19 to TRBJ1-4, with unresolved D. V was shortened by 5 bases and J by 4 bases, with 14 bases between the two germline ends. Germline CDR1 LNHDA, CDR2 SQIVND (reference sequence). CDR3 size: 15 residues.

This chain connects TRBV27 to TRBJ1-2; 8 bases are a match to TRBD1. The CDR3 length is 11 residues. The trim removed 8 bases at V and 8 bases at J, leaving 4 bases unmatched. From germline, CDR1 is MNHEY and CDR2 SMNVEV (reference sequence). The CDR3 spells CASRDRHGYTF. CDR3 coding DNA: TGTGCCAGCCGGGACAGGCACGGCTACACCTTC.

The chain links TRBV20-1 to TRBJ2-1; maybe TRBD2 (6 bases). Germline loops: CDR1 DFQATT, CDR2 SNEGSKA (reference sequence). The CDR3 loop spans 15 amino acids. V was cut by 3 bases and J by 3 bases, with 15 bases left in between. Here the CDR3 DNA reads TGCAGTGCTAGTTGGGGACTGACCTTCTACAATGAGCAGTTCTTC. It encodes CSASWGLTFYNEQFF.

V gene TRBV9 combines with J gene TRBJ2-1; D ambiguous. The germline V gene has CDR1 SGDLS and CDR2 YYNGEE. This CDR3 region has 13 residues. V shed 1 base and J shed 10 bases, with 12 bases lying between them. Here the CDR3 reads CASSVSRLTEQFF. DNA for the CDR3: TGTGCCAGCAGCGTATCCCGACTGACCGAGCAGTTCTTC.

The sample holds one count of this clone. The chain has TRBV19 and TRBJ2-1; D is undetermined. Germline V gene sequence: CDR1 LNHDA, CDR2 SQIVND (reference sequence). CDR3 length: 13 residues. V was cut by 5 bases and J by 5 bases, with 10 bases left in between. The DNA for the CDR3 is TGTGCCAGTAGTTTCTCCCGAGACAATGAGCAGTTCTTC. Protein: CASSFSRDNEQFF.

The chain uses TRBV28 and TRBJ2-2, with D unresolved. Germline assignment: CDR1 MDHEN and CDR2 SYDVKM. The CDR3 is made up of 12 amino acids. V lost 6 bases to trimming and J lost 8 bases, with 10 bases between them. The CDR3 sequence: CASSRDWGELFF. CDR3 DNA sequence: TGTGCCAGCAGCCGAGACTGGGGGGAGCTGTTTTTT.

The chain is built from TRBV9 and TRBJ2-7; tentative D call: TRBD1 (7 bases). Between the trimmed V and J ends, which lost 0 bases and 4 bases, there was a span of 17 bases. Germline-derived CDR1 and CDR2 are SGDLS and YYNGEE. CDR3 size: 16 residues. In nucleotides, the CDR3 is TGTGCCAGCAGCGTAGCTGGCGCAGGGGGGATTTACGAGCAGTACTTC. Translation: CASSVAGAGGIYEQYF.

In this sample, this clone turned up once. The rearrangement joins TRBV4-2 to TRBJ2-5, with a weak D call TRBD1 (6 bases). The CDR3 sequence is 15 residues long. Trimming took off 3 bases at V and 5 bases at J, with 16 bases between the two ends. CDR1 is LGHNA and CDR2 is YNFKEQ in the germline V gene. The CDR3 sequence: CASSQPDSPRETQYF. For the CDR3, the DNA is TGTGCCAGCAGCCAGCCGGACAGTCCCAGGGAGACCCAGTACTTC.

The chain couples TRBV7-9 to TRBJ2-7; TRBD1 might be the D (5 bases). The CDR3 contains 14 residues. Germline CDR1 reads SEHNR; CDR2 reads FQNEAQ (reference sequence). V lost 3 bases and J 1 base, leaving 10 bases between the germline ends. The CDR3 nucleotides are TGTGCCAGCAGCTTGACAGTTAATTCCTACGAGCAGTACTTC. This sequence encodes CASSLTVNSYEQYF.

J is TRBJ2-5 and V is TRBV2; D is possibly TRBD2 (6 bases). The germline V and J ends were trimmed by 4 bases and 5 bases, with 14 bases remaining between them. The CDR3 extends over 14 amino acids. CDR1 is SNHLY and CDR2 is FYNNEI in the germline V gene. The chain's CDR3 is CASSGGGVKETQYF. The DNA of the CDR3 is TGTGCCAGCAGTGGCGGAGGGGTAAAGGAGACCCAGTACTTC.

This clone has just one count. The chain joins TRBV5-4 to TRBJ2-7; TRBD2 agrees at 7 bases. V dropped 4 bases and J dropped 2; count of bases not matched to a gene: 9. The length of the CDR3 is 15 residues. Germline CDR1 SGHNT, CDR2 YYREEE (reference sequence). CDR3 nucleotide sequence: TGTGCCAGCAGCGGGGGGGGGACTGGACCCTACGAGCAGTACTTC. Translating gives CASSGGGTGPYEQYF.

The V call is TRBV21-1, the J call TRBJ2-1; the table calls TRBD1, which could not be checked here. TRBV21-1 is assigned pseudogene status. This CDR3 has 20 residues. The CDR3 DNA reads TGTGCCAGCAGCAAAGAGGGGGAATTCACACACAGGGTCCCGTGCAATGAGCAGTTCTTC. Its protein is CASSKEGEFTHRVPCNEQFF.

The chain is built from TRBV6-2 or TRBV6-3 and TRBJ2-1; D possibly corresponds to TRBD1 (5 bases). The CDR3 has 15 amino acids. Trimming shortened V by 5 bases and J by 0 bases, and 11 bases separated the two germline ends. Per the germline V gene, CDR1 is MNHEY and CDR2 is SVGEGT. The CDR3: CASSDGASSYNEQFF. The CDR3 DNA sequence: TGTGCCAGCAGTGATGGGGCGAGCTCCTACAATGAGCAGTTCTTC.